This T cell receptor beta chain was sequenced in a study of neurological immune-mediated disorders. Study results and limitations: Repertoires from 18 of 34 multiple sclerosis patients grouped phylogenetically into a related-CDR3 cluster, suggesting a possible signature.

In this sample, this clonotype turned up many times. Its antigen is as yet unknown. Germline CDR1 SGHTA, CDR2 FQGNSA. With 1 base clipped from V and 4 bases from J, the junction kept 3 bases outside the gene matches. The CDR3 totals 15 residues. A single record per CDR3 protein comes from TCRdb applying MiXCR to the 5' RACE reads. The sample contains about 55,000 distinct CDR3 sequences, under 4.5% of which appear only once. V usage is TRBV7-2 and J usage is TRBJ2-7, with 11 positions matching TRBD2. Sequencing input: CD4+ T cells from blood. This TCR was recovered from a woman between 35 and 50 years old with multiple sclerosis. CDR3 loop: CASSLEGTSGYEQYF. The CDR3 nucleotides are TGTGCCAGCAGCTTAGAGGGGACTAGCGGTTACGAGCAGTACTTC.